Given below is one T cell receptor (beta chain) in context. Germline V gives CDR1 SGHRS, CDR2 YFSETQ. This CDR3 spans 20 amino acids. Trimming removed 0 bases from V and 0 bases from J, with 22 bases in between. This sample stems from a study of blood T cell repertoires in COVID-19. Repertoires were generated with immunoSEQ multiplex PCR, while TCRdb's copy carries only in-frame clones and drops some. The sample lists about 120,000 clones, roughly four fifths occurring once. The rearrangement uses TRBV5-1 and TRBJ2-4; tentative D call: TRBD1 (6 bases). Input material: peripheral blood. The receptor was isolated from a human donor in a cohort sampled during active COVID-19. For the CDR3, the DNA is TGCGCCAGCAGCTTGGCCCGTACTGCAGGGGCCGGAATAGCCAAAAACATTCAGTACTTC. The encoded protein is CASSLARTAGAGIAKNIQYF.